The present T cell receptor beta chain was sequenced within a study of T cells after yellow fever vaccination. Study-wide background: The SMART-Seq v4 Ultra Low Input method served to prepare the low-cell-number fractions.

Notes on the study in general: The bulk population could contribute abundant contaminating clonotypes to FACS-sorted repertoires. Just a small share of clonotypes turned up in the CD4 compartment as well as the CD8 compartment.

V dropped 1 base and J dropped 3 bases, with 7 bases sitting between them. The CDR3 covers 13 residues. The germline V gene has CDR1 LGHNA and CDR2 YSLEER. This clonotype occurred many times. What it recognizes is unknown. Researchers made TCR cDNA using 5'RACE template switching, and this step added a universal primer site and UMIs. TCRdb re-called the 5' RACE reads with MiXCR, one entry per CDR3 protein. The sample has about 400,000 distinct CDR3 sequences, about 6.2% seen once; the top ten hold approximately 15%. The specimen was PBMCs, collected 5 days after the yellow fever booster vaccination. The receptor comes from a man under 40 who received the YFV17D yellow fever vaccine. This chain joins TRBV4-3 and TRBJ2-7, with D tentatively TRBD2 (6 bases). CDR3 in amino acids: CASSQAGDYEQYF. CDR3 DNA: TGCGCCAGCAGCCAAGCGGGGGACTACGAGCAGTACTTC.